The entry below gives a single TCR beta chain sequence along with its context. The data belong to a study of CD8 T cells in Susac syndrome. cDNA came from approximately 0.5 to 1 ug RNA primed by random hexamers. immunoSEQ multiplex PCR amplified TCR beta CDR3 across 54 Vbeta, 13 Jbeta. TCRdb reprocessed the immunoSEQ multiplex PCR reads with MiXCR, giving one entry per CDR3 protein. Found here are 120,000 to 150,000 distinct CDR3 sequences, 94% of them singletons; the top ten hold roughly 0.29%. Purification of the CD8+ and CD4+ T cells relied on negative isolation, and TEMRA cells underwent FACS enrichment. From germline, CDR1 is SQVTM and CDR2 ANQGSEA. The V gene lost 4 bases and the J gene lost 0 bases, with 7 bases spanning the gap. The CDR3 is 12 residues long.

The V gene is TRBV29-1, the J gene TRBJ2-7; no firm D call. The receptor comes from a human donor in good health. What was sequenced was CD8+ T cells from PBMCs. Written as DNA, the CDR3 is TGCAGCGTTGGGGCTTTCTCCTACGAGCAGTACTTC. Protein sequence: CSVGAFSYEQYF.